A selection of T cell receptor beta chains follows, all from one sample in a study of shared clonotypes between healthy human individuals. Produced via immunoSEQ multiplex PCR; TCRdb's table is partial and in-frame only. Altogether millions of clones are present, about 93% being singletons, with the ten largest covering around 1.7%. Material: naive CD8+ T cells from PBMCs. Receptors originate from a man younger than 35 in good health. Some clones in this sample may be carry-over from other donors' samples. Both conserved end residues are part of each CDR3.

14 | TRBV27 | CASRRAGRQETQYF
15 | TRBV27 | CASTHRAALYNEQFF
14 | TRBV4-1 | CASSQGGLNQPQHF
15 | TRBV27 | CASSWTGPPNYGYTF
15 | TRBV9 | CASSASTGQAEPQHF
15 | TRBV7-8 | CASSFAGNSYNEQFF
13 | TRBV11-2 | CASSFSGGDGYTF
16 | TRBV11-3 | CASSLAGTTSTDTQYF
15 | TRBV27 | CASSLGTGVNTEAFF
16 | TRBV6-5 | CASSYSTGFKDTEAFF
16 | TRBV5-5 | CASSHGGTPNTGELFF
15 | TRBV5-6 | CASSLGGTSSYEQYF
15 | TRBV28 | CASRLGPSGSYEQYF
16 | TRBV6-6 | CASSYPGTDSSYEQYF
12 | TRBV19 | CASSIYYNEQFF
14 | TRBV7-6 | CASSPTPQNTEAFF
14 | TRBV5-6 | CASSFSQSDTEAFF
17 | TRBV27 | CASSHTTSGVNTGELFF
14 | TRBV27 | CASSFGGSIYEQYF
16 | TRBV27 | CASSGPGLKYSYEQYF
22 | TRBV28 | CASSLWARWLGGGLANYNEQFF
13 | TRBV29-1 | CSVDSGREETQYF